These 5 T cell receptor beta chains came from one sample sequenced in a study of T and B cells in COVID-19 patients. From blood, about 230-500 ng of genomic DNA served as TRB template. Multiplex PCR with BIOMED2 TRB-A/B primer pools amplified TRB rearrangements. TCRdb ran MiXCR on the multiplex PCR reads and lists one entry per CDR3 protein. The sample yields roughly 5,200 distinct CDR3 sequences, roughly 30% seen once. Sequenced sample: blood. The receptors here all came from a human donor with active COVID-19.

V is TRBV5-1 and J is TRBJ2-1, with TRBD2 matching over 10 bases. The CDR3 has 17 amino acids. Trimming removed 3 bases from V and 0 bases from J; junction bases left unmatched: 6. The V gene's germline CDR1 is SGHRS and CDR2 YFSETQ. In DNA, the CDR3 is TGCGCCAGCAGCTCCGGACTAGCGGTAGGCTCCTACAATGAGCAGTTCTTC. This encodes CASSSGLAVGSYNEQFF.

By share, this clonotype counts as medium-sized. This chain connects TRBV12-3 or TRBV12-4 to TRBJ1-3, with a weak D call TRBD1 (6 bases). The CDR3 extends over 14 amino acids. Trimming cost V 6 bases and J 0 bases, with 9 bases left between them. The CDR3 is CASRRTASGNTIYF. As DNA, the CDR3 is TGTGCCAGCAGGCGGACAGCCTCTGGAAACACCATATATTTT.

In its sample, this clonotype ranks as medium-sized. The chain is built from TRBV5-6 and TRBJ1-6; the D is unclear. The germline gives CDR1 SGHDT, CDR2 YYEEEE. CDR3 length: 14 amino acids. Trimming pared 0 bases from V and 7 bases from J, leaving 8 bases between. The CDR3 sequence: CASSLVPQNSPLHF. CDR3 coding DNA: TGTGCCAGCAGCTTGGTTCCCCAAAATTCACCCCTCCACTTT.

This clonotype came up a few times. The chain is built from TRBV6-5 and TRBJ1-2; D is undetermined. V dropped 2 bases and J dropped 6 bases, with 10 bases sitting between them. This CDR3 region has 13 residues. Germline lookup yields CDR1 MNHEY and CDR2 SVGAGI. The DNA for the CDR3 is TGTGCCAGCAGTTACAGGTCGTTCGATGGCTACACCTTC. Residues: CASSYRSFDGYTF.

J is TRBJ1-5 and V is TRBV6-4; TRBD1 might be the D (6 bases). The CDR3 contains 13 residues. Germline CDR1 and CDR2: MRHNA and SNTAGT. Trimming removed 8 bases at V and 6 bases at J, with 14 bases between. CDR3 coding DNA: TGTGCCAGCGACTTACGGGGGGCTCAGCCCCAGCATTTT. It specifies CASDLRGAQPQHF.